A single sample is the source of the 32 T cell receptor beta chains below, sequenced in a study of shared T cell receptors in the human thymus. This table comes from immunoSEQ multiplex PCR, and its TCRdb copy is limited to in-frame clones, with some not included. In the table there are about 380,000 clones, approximately 95% of which are singletons. Material for sequencing was thymocytes. These receptors all stem from a human donor.

V gene TRBV6-7 combines with J gene TRBJ2-3; TRBD2 matches at 11 bases. TRBV6-7 is identified as an open reading frame with a role that is uncertain. V gave up 3 bases and J gave up 0 bases; unmatched junction bases: 2. The CDR3 contains 16 residues. CDR3 coding DNA: TGTGCCAGCAGTTATCTAGCGGGAGGTAGCACAGATACGCAGTATTTT. It specifies CASSYLAGGSTDTQYF.

The chain combines TRBV21-1 with TRBJ2-2. TRBV21-1 is annotated as a pseudogene. The CDR3 has 14 amino acids. CDR3 residues: CASSRKPNTGELFF. The CDR3 coding sequence is TGTGCCAGCAGCCGTAAACCAAACACCGGGGAGCTGTTTTTT.

The DNA of the CDR3 is TGCAGCGTTGAAACCGGTGCCGTCTCTGGAAACACCATATATTTT. This encodes CSVETGAVSGNTIYF. This rearrangement joins TRBV29-1 to TRBJ1-3; no clear D gene. CDR3 size: 15 residues. V lost 2 bases to trimming and J lost 0 bases, with 11 bases between them. Germline CDR1 and CDR2: SQVTM and ANQGSEA. Supplemented by reference TRBV29-1 and TRBJ1-3, the full variable domain reads SAVISQKPSRDICQRGTSLTIQCQVDSQVTMMFWYRQQPGQSLTLIATANQGSEATYESGFVIDKFPISRPNLTFSTLTVSNMSPEDSSIYLCSVETGAVSGNTIYFGEGSWLTVV.

The chain couples TRBV5-6 to TRBJ1-3; unclear D gene. Trimming cost V 0 bases and J 0 bases, with 7 bases left between them. CDR1 and CDR2 from the germline V gene are SGHDT and YYEEEE. There are 15 residues in the CDR3. The CDR3 spells CASSLGRNSGNTIYF. The CDR3, as DNA: TGTGCCAGCAGCTTGGGACGGAACTCTGGAAACACCATATATTTT.

The V call is TRBV5-4, the J call TRBJ2-5; 7 bases line up with TRBD1. The trim removed 4 bases at V and 5 bases at J, leaving 11 bases unmatched. The CDR3 is made up of 15 amino acids. Germline V gene data show CDR1 as SGHNT and CDR2 as YYREEE (reference sequence). CDR3 DNA: TGTGCCAGCAGCGGACCGACAGGGTGGGGGGAGACCCAGTACTTC. This encodes CASSGPTGWGETQYF.

The chain couples TRBV7-5 to TRBJ2-5; the table gives TRBD2 as D, unverified against the DNA. TRBV7-5 is marked as a pseudogene. CDR3 length: 17 residues. In nucleotides, the CDR3 is TGTGTCAGAAGCTTAGACTGGCTAGCGGGTAACCAAGAGACCCAGTACTTC. Its protein product is CVRSLDWLAGNQETQYF.

V usage is TRBV6-1 and J usage is TRBJ2-7; TRBD1 matches 8 bases. This CDR3 is 15 amino acids long. The ends lost 4 bases at V and 0 bases at J; junction bases unmatched: 5. Germline V lookup: CDR1 MNHNS, CDR2 SASEGT. In nucleotides, the CDR3 is TGTGCCAGCAGTGCCCGGGACAGGACCTCCTACGAGCAGTACTTC. Amino acid sequence: CASSARDRTSYEQYF.

This clone was counted once. The chain links TRBV6-5 to TRBJ1-2; D not certain. V gave up 0 bases and J gave up 0 bases, with 5 bases separating them. Germline-derived CDR1 and CDR2 are MNHEY and SVGAGI. This CDR3 has 14 amino acids. In nucleotides, the CDR3 is TGTGCCAGCAGTTACTCACGGCCTAACTATGGCTACACCTTC. As protein: CASSYSRPNYGYTF.

The rearrangement joins TRBV5-4 to TRBJ2-7; D might be TRBD2 (6 bases). The V gene lost 4 bases and the J gene lost 1 base, with 15 bases spanning the gap. CDR1 SGHNT and CDR2 YYREEE come from the germline V gene (reference sequence). The CDR3 covers 15 residues. CDR3: CASSPTSPGSYEQYF. The CDR3 DNA reads as TGTGCCAGCAGCCCGACTAGTCCTGGTTCCTACGAGCAGTACTTC.

CDR3 bases: TGTGCCAGCAGTGGAACCGATAGCGGGAGGTCTGTCGGATACGCCCCGGTTCGGTTCTTC. Translated, it gives CASSGTDSGRSVGYAPVRFF. The gene calls are TRBV6-4 and TRBJ2-1; 10 positions match TRBD2. V lost 4 bases to trimming and J lost 15 bases; unmatched junction nucleotides: 30. Per germline, CDR1 MRHNA and CDR2 SNTAGT. This CDR3 spans 20 amino acids.

The chain joins TRBV19 to TRBJ2-7; 11 nucleotides align to TRBD2. Germline trimming cut 2 bases from V and 5 bases from J; bases unmatched to any gene: 14. The CDR3 has 18 amino acids. Per germline, CDR1 LNHDA and CDR2 SQIVND (reference sequence). CDR3 protein: CASSISSSGRKWNDEQYF. CDR3 bases: TGTGCCAGTAGTATAAGCTCTAGCGGGAGGAAGTGGAACGACGAGCAGTACTTC.

This clone was seen only a few times. The CDR3 coding sequence is TGTGCCAGCAGCCAAAAAGGGGCTCCCTACGAGCAGTACTTC. This sequence encodes CASSQKGAPYEQYF. The rearrangement joins TRBV7-3 to TRBJ2-7, with D perhaps matching TRBD1 (5 bases). CDR3 length: 14 residues. The germline V gene has CDR1 SGHTA and CDR2 FQGTGA. Trimming removed 5 bases from V and 2 bases from J, with 13 bases in between. Variable domain in full (rest from reference TRBV7-3 and TRBJ2-7): GAGVSQTPSNKVTEKGKYVELRCDPISGHTALYWYRQSLGQGPEFLIYFQGTGAADDSGLPNDRFFAVRPEGSVSTLKIQRTERGDSAVYLCASSQKGAPYEQYFGPGTRLTVT.

The chain uses TRBV7-3 and TRBJ2-6, with a possible D match to TRBD1 (6 bases). The CDR3 is made up of 15 amino acids. With 3 bases removed from V and 2 bases from J, the gap between germline ends came to 8 bases. In germline, CDR1 is SGHTA, CDR2 FQGTGA. The CDR3 DNA sequence: TGTGCCAGCAGCTTCAGGGGCCCTGGGGCCAACGTCCTGACTTTC. Protein sequence: CASSFRGPGANVLTF.

The rearrangement uses TRBV21-1 and TRBJ1-2; the DNA was not used to check the table's D call, TRBD1. TRBV21-1 is described as a pseudogene. The CDR3 consists of 14 residues. The chain's CDR3 is CASNHGTGGRSYTF. CDR3 bases: TGTGCCAGCAATCACGGGACAGGGGGCAGAAGCTACACCTTC.

This chain connects TRBV28 to TRBJ2-7; no firm D call. V lost 6 bases to trimming and J lost 2 bases, with 14 bases between them. From germline, CDR1 is MDHEN and CDR2 SYDVKM. The CDR3 sequence is 14 residues long. This CDR3 is CASSRWAHPYEQYF. For the CDR3, the DNA is TGTGCCAGCAGCCGCTGGGCACACCCCTACGAGCAGTACTTC.

This chain uses TRBV14 with TRBJ2-6, with a possible D match to TRBD1 (6 bases). The CDR3 length is 17 residues. Germline V lookup: CDR1 SGHDN, CDR2 FVKESK. Trimming removed 4 bases at V and 0 bases at J, with 13 bases between. Here the CDR3 reads CASSPDREISGANVLTF. The CDR3 DNA reads as TGTGCCAGCAGCCCGGACAGAGAAATCTCTGGGGCCAACGTCCTGACTTTC.

This rearrangement joins TRBV15 to TRBJ1-1; TRBD1 might be the D (6 bases). Germline V gene sequence: CDR1 LNHNV, CDR2 YYDKDF (reference sequence). Trimming stripped 2 bases from V and 4 bases from J, with 14 bases between. This CDR3 is built from 15 residues. Here the CDR3 reads CATSRLQGAPTEAFF. The CDR3 DNA reads as TGTGCCACCAGCAGACTACAGGGTGCCCCCACTGAAGCTTTCTTT.

J is TRBJ1-4 and V is TRBV16; 12 bases are shared with TRBD1. Germline V CDR1 and CDR2: KGHSY, FQNENV. There are 19 residues in the CDR3. The junction had 11 bases not matched to a gene; V was cut back by 2 bases and J by 4 bases. CDR3 DNA: TGTGCCAGCAGCCAAGCCGTCGGGACAGGGGGCTCTCTTAATGAAAAACTGTTTTTT. Its protein product is CASSQAVGTGGSLNEKLFF.

The gene calls are TRBV2 and TRBJ2-7; 7 bases align to TRBD2. J lost 3 bases, V lost 8 bases, and 13 bases had no gene match. Germline assignment: CDR1 SNHLY and CDR2 FYNNEI. This CDR3 contains 15 residues. The CDR3 coding sequence is TGTGCCAGCTGTGTCAGGGCGGGAGCGAACTACGAGCAGTACTTC. Translated: CASCVRAGANYEQYF. The whole variable domain, remainder taken from reference TRBV2 and TRBJ2-7, is EPEVTQTPSHQVTQMGQEVILRCVPISNHLYFYWYRQILGQKVEFLVSFYNNEISEKSEIFDDQFSVERPDGSNFTLKIRSTKLEDSAMYFCASCVRAGANYEQYFGPGTRLTVT.

This rearrangement joins TRBV5-1 to TRBJ1-1; weak D call: TRBD1 (5 bases). This CDR3 has 16 amino acids. V dropped 2 bases and J dropped 8 bases, with 22 bases sitting between them. Germline loops: CDR1 SGHRS, CDR2 YFSETQ. CDR3 loop: CASSFVGLRRNGEAFF. The CDR3 DNA reads as TGCGCCAGCAGCTTTGTGGGGCTACGTCGAAATGGGGAAGCTTTCTTT.

The chain carries TRBV15 and TRBJ2-2; no clear D gene. The CDR3 length is 15 residues. The germline V gene encodes CDR1 LNHNV and CDR2 YYDKDF (reference sequence). The V gene lost 3 bases and the J gene lost 7 bases, with 15 bases spanning the gap. For the CDR3, the DNA is TGTGCCACCAGCAGGAATGTAGAGCGTGGCGGGGAGCTGTTTTTT. Amino acid sequence: CATSRNVERGGELFF.

The J gene is TRBJ2-1, the V gene TRBV9; the D gene could be TRBD1 or TRBD2 (6 bases each). Trimming took 4 bases from V and 4 from J, leaving 30 bases between them. CDR3 length equals 20 residues. Germline CDR1 reads SGDLS; CDR2 reads YYNGEE. DNA for the CDR3: TGTGCCAGCAGCCCTGGGGGGCTAGCGCCCAACCCAGACTCGTACAATGAGCAGTTCTTC. Translation gives CASSPGGLAPNPDSYNEQFF.

The rearrangement joins TRBV19 to TRBJ2-3; 10 positions match TRBD2. The CDR3 is 17 residues long. The junction had 7 bases not matched to a gene; V was cut back by 4 bases and J by 0 bases. Germline CDR1 is LNHDA and CDR2 is SQIVND (reference sequence). The CDR3 sequence: CASSTRTSGFSTDTQYF. The CDR3 DNA reads as TGTGCCAGTAGTACCAGGACTAGCGGATTCAGCACAGATACGCAGTATTTT.

This sequence joins TRBV9 and TRBJ2-3; D unclear. The CDR3 is made up of 14 amino acids. Germline loops: CDR1 SGDLS, CDR2 YYNGEE. Trimming removed 4 bases from V and 4 bases from J, with 13 bases in between. The CDR3 DNA is TGTGCCAGCAGCCCGACCGTTATCCCAGATACGCAGTATTTT. Encoded protein: CASSPTVIPDTQYF.

The chain is built from TRBV5-1 and TRBJ1-1, with 9 positions matching TRBD1. This CDR3 has 17 amino acids. Germline CDR1 is SGHRS and CDR2 is YFSETQ. The V gene end was trimmed by 6 bases and the J gene end by 0 bases; junction bases not matched to a gene: 12. CDR3 sequence reads: CASMVGQGTSMNTEAFF. In nucleotides, the CDR3 is TGCGCCAGCATGGTAGGACAGGGGACTTCCATGAACACTGAAGCTTTCTTT.

This CDR3 reads CASSLGGQRTDTQYF. CDR3 DNA sequence: TGTGCCAGCAGCTTAGGGGGCCAGCGGACAGATACGCAGTATTTT. V usage is TRBV7-9 and J usage is TRBJ2-3; tentatively, D is TRBD1 or TRBD2 (5 bases each). The ends were cut back, 1 base at V and 3 bases at J, with 11 bases in the middle. Looked up from germline, CDR1 is SEHNR and CDR2 is FQNEAQ (reference sequence). The CDR3 is 15 residues long.

The chain has TRBV6-4 and TRBJ2-7; no definite D call. The CDR3 totals 8 residues. Looked up from germline, CDR1 is MRHNA and CDR2 is SNTAGT. Between the trimmed V and J ends, which lost 6 bases and 7 bases, there was a span of 1 base. CDR3 protein: CASREQYF. The CDR3, as DNA: TGTGCCAGCAGAGAGCAGTACTTC.

The gene calls are TRBV7-8 and TRBJ2-1, with 14 bases matching TRBD2. CDR1 SGHVS and CDR2 FQNEAQ come from the germline V gene. The CDR3 covers 18 residues. The J segment lost 4 bases and the V segment lost 1 base, leaving 6 bases of the junction unmatched. The CDR3 spells CASSLGLAGGALYNEQFF. In nucleotides, the CDR3 is TGTGCCAGCAGCTTAGGACTAGCGGGGGGGGCCCTTTACAATGAGCAGTTCTTC.

The chain joins TRBV6-5 to TRBJ2-7; 10 bases are shared with TRBD1. CDR1 and CDR2 (germline): MNHEY, SVGAGI. This CDR3 region has 14 residues. With V trimmed by 6 bases and J by 2 bases, 4 bases remained unmatched. The CDR3 region is CASRTGGLTYEQYF. For the CDR3, the DNA is TGTGCCAGCAGGACAGGGGGCCTGACCTACGAGCAGTACTTC.

V and J are TRBV15 and TRBJ2-7, with D tentatively TRBD2 (6 bases). Germline lookup yields CDR1 LNHNV and CDR2 YYDKDF (reference sequence). Trimming took off 0 bases at V and 1 base at J, with 22 bases between the two ends. The CDR3 contains 19 residues. The CDR3 DNA sequence: TGTGCCACCAGCAGAGATGTTGTGAATGGCGGGGCCACTTCCTACGAGCAGTACTTC. This codes for CATSRDVVNGGATSYEQYF.

The V call is TRBV5-1, the J call TRBJ2-3, with D perhaps assigned TRBD1 or TRBD2 (5 bases each). The CDR3 has 16 residues. Per the germline V gene, CDR1 is SGHRS and CDR2 is YFSETQ. Deletions cut 3 bases from V and 0 bases from J, with 14 bases between. CDR3 DNA: TGCGCCAGCAGCTGTGATCCGGGACGGAGCACAGATACGCAGTATTTT. Protein product: CASSCDPGRSTDTQYF. Using reference TRBV5-1 and TRBJ2-3 for the parts outside the CDR3, the full variable domain is KAGVTQTPRYLIKTRGQQVTLSCSPISGHRSVSWYQQTPGQGLQFLFEYFSETQRNKGNFPGRFSGRQFSNSRSEMNVSTLELGDSALYLCASSCDPGRSTDTQYFGPGTRLTVL.

The rearrangement links TRBV5-1 to TRBJ1-1; 7 bases align to TRBD1. Germline V gives CDR1 SGHRS, CDR2 YFSETQ. V lost 7 bases, J lost 0 bases, and 12 bases stayed unmatched. The CDR3 length is 16 residues. The CDR3 loop reads CASCGTVGSLNTEAFF. The CDR3 nucleotides are TGCGCCAGCTGCGGGACAGTCGGGTCCTTGAACACTGAAGCTTTCTTT.